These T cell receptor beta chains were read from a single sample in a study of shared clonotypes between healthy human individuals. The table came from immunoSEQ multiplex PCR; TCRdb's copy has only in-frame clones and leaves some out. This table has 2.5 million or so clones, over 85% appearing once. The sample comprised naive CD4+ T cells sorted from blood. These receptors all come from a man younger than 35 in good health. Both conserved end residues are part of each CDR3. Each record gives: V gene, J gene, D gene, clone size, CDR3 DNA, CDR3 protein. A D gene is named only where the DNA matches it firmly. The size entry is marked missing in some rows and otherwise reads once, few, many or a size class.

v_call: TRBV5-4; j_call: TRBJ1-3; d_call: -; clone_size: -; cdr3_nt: TGTGCCAGCAGCTTGAGGGGCTCTGGAAACACCATATATTTT; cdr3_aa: CASSLRGSGNTIYF
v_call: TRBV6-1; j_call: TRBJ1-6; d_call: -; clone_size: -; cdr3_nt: TGTGCCGGCGGGTTTTCGGGGGTTAATTCACCCCTCCACTTT; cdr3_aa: CAGGFSGVNSPLHF
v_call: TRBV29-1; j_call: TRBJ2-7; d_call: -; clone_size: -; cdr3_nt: TGCAGCGTTGATTCCGGGGCAAATAGCCCGGAGCAGTACTTC; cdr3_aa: CSVDSGANSPEQYF
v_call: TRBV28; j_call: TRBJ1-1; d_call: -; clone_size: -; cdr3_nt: TGTGCCACCACGGGCCTGTTCACTGAAGCTTTCTTT; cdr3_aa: CATTGLFTEAFF
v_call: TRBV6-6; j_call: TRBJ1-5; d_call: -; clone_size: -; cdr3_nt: TGTGCCAGCCGATGGGATAGCAATCAGCCCCAGCATTTT; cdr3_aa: CASRWDSNQPQHF
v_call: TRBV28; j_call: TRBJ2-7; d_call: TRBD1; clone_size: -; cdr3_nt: TGTGCCAGCAGAGACAGGGGAGCGGGCGAACACGAGCAGTACTTC; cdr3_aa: CASRDRGAGEHEQYF
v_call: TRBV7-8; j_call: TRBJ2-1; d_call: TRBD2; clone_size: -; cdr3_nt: TGTGCCAGCAGCATAGGGACTAGCCCGGGTAATGAGCAGTTCTTC; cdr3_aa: CASSIGTSPGNEQFF
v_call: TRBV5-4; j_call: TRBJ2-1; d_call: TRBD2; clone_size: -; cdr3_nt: TGTGCCAGCAGCCCCCGAGGGACTAGAGATGAGCAGTTCTTC; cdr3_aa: CASSPRGTRDEQFF
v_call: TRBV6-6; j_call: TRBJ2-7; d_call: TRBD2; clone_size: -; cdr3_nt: TGTGCCAGCAGCCCCCCGAGCGGGAGGACCTACGAGCAGTACTTC; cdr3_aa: CASSPPSGRTYEQYF
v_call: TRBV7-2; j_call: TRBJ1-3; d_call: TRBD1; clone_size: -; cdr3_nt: TGTGCCAGCAGCTTAGACAGGGGCACTGGAAACACCATATATTTT; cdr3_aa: CASSLDRGTGNTIYF
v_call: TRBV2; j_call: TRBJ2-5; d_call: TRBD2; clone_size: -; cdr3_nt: TGTGCCAGCAGTGAAGGTAGCGGGGGGTTCCAAGAGACCCAGTACTTC; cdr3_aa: CASSEGSGGFQETQYF
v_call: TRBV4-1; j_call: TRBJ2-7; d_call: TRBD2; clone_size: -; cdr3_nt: TGCGCCAGCAGCCATTCTCCGACTAGCGGGGACTACGAGCAGTACTTC; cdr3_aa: CASSHSPTSGDYEQYF
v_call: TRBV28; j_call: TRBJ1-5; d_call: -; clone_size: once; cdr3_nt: TGTGCCAGCAGTTTATTACTGGTATTCGATCAGCCCCAGCATTTT; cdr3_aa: CASSLLLVFDQPQHF
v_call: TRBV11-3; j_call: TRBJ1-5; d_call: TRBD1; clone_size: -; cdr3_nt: TGTGCCAGCAGCACCCATACAGGGGCTGTCGGTCAGCCCCAGCATTTT; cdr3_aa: CASSTHTGAVGQPQHF
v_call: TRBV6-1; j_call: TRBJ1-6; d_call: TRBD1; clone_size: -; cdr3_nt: TGTGCCAGCAGTGAAAGGACAGGGGCCTCGCGGACCCTCCACTTT; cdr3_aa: CASSERTGASRTLHF
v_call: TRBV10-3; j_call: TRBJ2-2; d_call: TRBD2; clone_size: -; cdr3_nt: TGTGCCATCAGTGAGATCTGGACTAGCGGAGCGAACACCGGGGAGCTGTTTTTT; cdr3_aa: CAISEIWTSGANTGELFF